The present T cell receptor beta chain was sequenced within a study of cytomegalovirus exposure and HLA in healthy donors. Primers for the PCR totalled 60 Vbeta and 13 Jbeta. Some clones are missing from TCRdb's copy, which holds only in-frame ones; the method was immunoSEQ multiplex PCR. The repertoire includes about 82,000 clones, over 65% of them detected once, and 3.3% sits in the top ten. To note about this clone: The antigen remains unidentified.

Germline CDR1 reads SEHNR; CDR2 reads FQNEAQ (reference sequence). The CDR3 loop spans 15 amino acids. Losses at the gene ends were 5 bases for V and 2 bases for J; bases not matched to a gene: 6. The study, taken as a whole, reports: The authors considered a cluster of highly shared sequence variants likely to be a sequencing artifact. An analysis that came later showed most CMV-associated TCR beta chains appearing HLA-restricted.

This TCR came from a man between 50 and 59 years old in good health and CMV-seronegative. The chain is built from TRBV7-9 and TRBJ1-2; 9 bases match TRBD1. Sequenced material: PBMCs. The CDR3 spells CASSPGTGFNYGYTF. CDR3 DNA sequence: TGTGCCAGCAGCCCGGGGACAGGGTTCAACTATGGCTACACCTTC.